This T cell receptor (beta chain) was found in a study of blood T cell repertoires in COVID-19. Study-wide background: Donors in the United States, Italy and Spain gave samples during acute or convalescent COVID-19.

Profiled with immunoSEQ multiplex PCR; TCRdb holds only in-frame clones, not every one. This table holds about 240,000 clones, over 80% found once. This CDR3 region has 14 residues. J was trimmed by 8 bases and V by 5 bases; bases with no gene match: 9. Germline V lookup: CDR1 SGHVS, CDR2 FQNEAQ. The rearrangement uses TRBV7-8 and TRBJ2-5; TRBD2 aligns across 9 bases. The receptor comes from a man aged 25-45 years who had recovered from COVID-19. The sample consisted of peripheral blood. The CDR3 region is CASSPSGGGATQYF. The DNA of the CDR3 is TGTGCCAGCAGCCCAAGCGGCGGGGGGGCCACCCAGTACTTC.